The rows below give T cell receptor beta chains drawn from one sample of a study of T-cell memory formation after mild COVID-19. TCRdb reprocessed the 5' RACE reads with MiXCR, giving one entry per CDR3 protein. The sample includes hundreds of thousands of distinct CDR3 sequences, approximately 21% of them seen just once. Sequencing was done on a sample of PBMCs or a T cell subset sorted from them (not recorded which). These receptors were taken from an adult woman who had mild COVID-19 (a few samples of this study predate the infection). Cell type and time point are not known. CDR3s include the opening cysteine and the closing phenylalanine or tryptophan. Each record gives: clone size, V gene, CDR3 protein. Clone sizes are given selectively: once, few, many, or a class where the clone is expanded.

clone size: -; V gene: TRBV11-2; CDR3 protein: CASSSRGTEQFF
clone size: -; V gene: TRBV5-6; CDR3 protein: CASSLWTSGTVEQFF
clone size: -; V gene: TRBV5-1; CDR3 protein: CASSLEASSYEQYF
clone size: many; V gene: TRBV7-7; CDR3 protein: CASSPGTTSEQYF
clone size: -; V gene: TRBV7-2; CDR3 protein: CASSFPENLAGANVLTF
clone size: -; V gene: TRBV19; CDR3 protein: CASRETHSVRQYF
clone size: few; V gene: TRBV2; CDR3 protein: CASSGAPGTFLRGEQYF
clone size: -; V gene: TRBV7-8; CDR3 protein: CASSLTTVDVLGTEAFF
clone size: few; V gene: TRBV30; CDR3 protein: CAWSPGSGGELFF
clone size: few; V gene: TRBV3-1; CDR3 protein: CASSQGTSGGWEQYF
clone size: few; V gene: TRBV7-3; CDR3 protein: CASSLAAGAGEQYF
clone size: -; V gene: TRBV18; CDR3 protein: CASSPLSEGRNEQFF
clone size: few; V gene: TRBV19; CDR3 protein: CASSTGGGNTEAFF
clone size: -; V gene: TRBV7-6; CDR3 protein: CASSSSGRGWTGELFF
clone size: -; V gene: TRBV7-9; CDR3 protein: CASSFPRTINEQFF
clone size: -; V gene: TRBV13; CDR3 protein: CASSTGQNSYGYTF
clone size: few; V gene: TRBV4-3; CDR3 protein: CASSQGAGLGNQPQHF
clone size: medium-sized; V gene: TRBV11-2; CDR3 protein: CASSLVFWGTGANVLTF
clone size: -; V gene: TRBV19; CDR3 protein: CASKSSGQGQPQHF
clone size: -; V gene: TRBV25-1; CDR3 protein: CASSEYIRHDQPQHF
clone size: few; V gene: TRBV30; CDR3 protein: CAWSVRGGLSYEQYF
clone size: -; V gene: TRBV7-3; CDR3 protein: CASSLTPPGGLHTQYF
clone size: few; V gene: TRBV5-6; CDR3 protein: CASSLVGTGLVSTGELFF
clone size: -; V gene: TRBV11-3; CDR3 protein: CASQATGRTYEQYF
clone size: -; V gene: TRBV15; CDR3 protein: CATSRDFGSYEQYF